This TCR beta chain was recovered during a study of CD4 T cell repertoires in COVID-19 (dated by TCRdb to 2020 to 2023). Some background on the complete study: To analyze cross-reactivity, the CFSE-low cells were expanded with IL-2 for approximately 9 days and then labeled again and restimulated with spike proteins from other coronaviruses. In COVID-19-recovered individuals, the study described naturally processed CD4+ T cell responses to SARS-CoV-2 spike and nucleoprotein and used TCR Vbeta sequencing to evaluate clonal composition. TCR Vbeta repertoire analysis of SARS-CoV-2-reactive T cells was conducted at the subset level in a few recovered individuals.

The CDR3 sequence holds 13 residues, the cysteine and phenylalanine included. Left in the record is the CDR3 DNA by itself, 39 bases read in frame from the first base. CDR1 and CDR2, per the germline V gene, are KGHSH and LQKENI. V drops 3 bases and J drops 4 bases, leaving 8 bases in between. Sample time point, as interpreted from the label and publication: sample from a COVID-19-recovered individual after infection. Patients who had recovered from mild-to-severe COVID-19 served as donors. Uncultured memory T cell samples were sequenced directly after ex vivo isolation. CD4+ total memory, central memory, effector memory and circulating T follicular helper cells were isolated from peripheral blood mononuclear cells. Concerning this clone itself: The antigen it binds to is not known. Base quality data are lacking; no much larger clone is found one base away.

What the study reported, not specific to this receptor: Consistent with cross-reactivity, between roughly 6.5 and 27% of SARS-CoV-2 clonotypes also showed up in secondary cultures stimulated with SARS-CoV and/or HKU1 spike. Several of the most expanded SARS-CoV-2-reactive clonotypes were shared between two or all three memory subsets, suggesting intraclonal diversification.

Libraries were constructed by the immunoSEQ multiplex PCR assay. Per the source publication's procedure: To quantify how much the repertoires of different subsets overlapped, the Chao-Jaccard similarity index was used along with counts of shared clonotypes. The source is immuneACCESS, and TCRdb retained only in-frame sequences with V and J called. Part of the clones is not carried over; for the studies checked, unresolved V genes explain less than half of this, and the remainder is unexplained. That table supplies the V and J calls and clone size; D and trimming were determined from the DNA. The sample profile shows about 75,000 clones; around 82% of them were found once. The top ten constitute roughly 0.6% of the sample.

The rearrangement joined TRBV18 to TRBJ2-3; matching of 5 bases hints at TRBD1 as the D gene. This TCR came from a human donor who had COVID-19. The sample was CD4+ T cells from peripheral blood, taken after recovery from COVID-19. The DNA sequence is as follows: TGTGCCAGCTCACCCCTAGGGGCAGATACGCAGTATTTT. Translation gives CASSPLGADTQYF.